Listed below are T cell receptor beta chains from one sample, sequenced in a study of T cell responses to AZD1222 COVID-19 vaccine. Produced via immunoSEQ multiplex PCR; TCRdb's table is partial and in-frame only. Found here are approximately 110,000 clones, more than 70% of them singletons; the top ten hold roughly 18%. The sequencing used peripheral blood, collected on day 0 of AZD1222 vaccination. The receptors stem from an adult in good health. The CDR3 runs from the conserved cysteine through the conserved F or W. A D gene is named only where the DNA matches it firmly. Some rows mark clone size as missing; the rest say once, few, many or name a class of expanded clone.

. | . | TRBJ2-1 | TRBV7-3 | TGTGCCAGCAGCCCATCCCCTAGTGTGGGTTTTCGTGAGCAGTTCTTC | CASSPSPSVGFREQFF
. | . | TRBJ1-1 | TRBV9 | TGTGCCAGCAGCGCAAACGAGGACCGGACTTTCTTT | CASSANEDRTFF
. | . | TRBJ1-1 | TRBV7-2 | TGTGCCAGCAGCTTAGTATCCTCCCCTGTTTACACTGAAGCTTTCTTT | CASSLVSSPVYTEAFF
. | . | TRBJ2-7 | TRBV28 | TGTGCCAGCAACCGGCCGGGCACAGCTTACGAGCAGTACTTC | CASNRPGTAYEQYF
. | . | TRBJ2-3 | TRBV5-6 | TGTGCCAGCAGCTTGTGGGGGACCACAGATACGCAGTATTTT | CASSLWGTTDTQYF
. | . | TRBJ2-3 | TRBV11-2 | TGTGCCAGCAGCAGACTAGGTTCAGATACGCAGTATTTT | CASSRLGSDTQYF
. | . | TRBJ1-2 | TRBV29-1 | TGCAGCGTTGAAGAAAGCAGGGCGACTAACTATGGCTACACCTTC | CSVEESRATNYGYTF
TRBD2 | . | TRBJ2-3 | TRBV4-1 | TGCGCCAGCAGCCAAGATAGGACTAGCGGGGGGTCCCACACAGATACGCAGTATTTT | CASSQDRTSGGSHTDTQYF
. | . | TRBJ1-2 | TRBV28 | TGTGCCAGCAGTAGGTCCGGACTCCCCGGCTACACCTTC | CASSRSGLPGYTF
. | once | TRBJ1-6 | TRBV11-3 | TGTGCCAGCAGCGACTCTAGGTCCTCACCCCTCCACTTT | CASSDSRSSPLHF
. | . | TRBJ2-1 | TRBV3-1/TRBV3-2 | TGTGCCAGCAGCCAAGAACTTCTGGGGGTATCGTTCTTC | CASSQELLGVSFF
TRBD1 | . | TRBJ1-2 | TRBV7-8 | TGTGCCAGCAGCACCCCGGGACAGGGGACCTATGGCTACACCTTC | CASSTPGQGTYGYTF
TRBD1 | . | TRBJ1-1 | TRBV18 | TGTGCCAGCTCCCCCCGGGACAGGGTAACATCCACTGAAGCTTTCTTT | CASSPRDRVTSTEAFF
TRBD2 | . | TRBJ2-3 | TRBV7-3 | TGTGCCAGCAGCTTAATAGTAGCGGGGGGAGTCTCAGATACGCAGTATTTT | CASSLIVAGGVSDTQYF
. | . | TRBJ1-3 | TRBV7-8 | TGTGCCAGCAGTCATAGTGGGGACACCATATATTTT | CASSHSGDTIYF
. | . | TRBJ1-2 | TRBV28 | TGTGCCAGCAGTCTACTGACCCCTCAAACTGGCTACACCTTC | CASSLLTPQTGYTF
TRBD1 | few | TRBJ1-2 | TRBV5-4 | TGTGCCAGCAGCTCGGGACAGGGGGCGCGTGGCTACACCTTC | CASSSGQGARGYTF
. | . | TRBJ2-2 | TRBV12-3/TRBV12-4 | TGTGCCAGCAGGGGGGGACAGGGGGAGCTGTTTTTT | CASRGGQGELFF
. | . | TRBJ1-3 | TRBV6-4 | TGTGCCAGCAGTGAACAATACGGAAACACCATATATTTT | CASSEQYGNTIYF
. | . | TRBJ2-1 | TRBV2 | TGTGCCAGCAACCCGGGACACTTGGGGTACAATGAGCAGTTCTTC | CASNPGHLGYNEQFF
TRBD1 | . | TRBJ1-2 | TRBV2 | TGTGCCAGCAACAGAGGACAGGGAGGCTATGGCTACACCTTC | CASNRGQGGYGYTF
TRBD1 | once | TRBJ2-2 | TRBV6-2/TRBV6-3 | TGTGCCAGCCGCCGACAGGGACGCAACACCGGGGAGCTGTTTTTT | CASRRQGRNTGELFF
. | . | TRBJ2-5 | TRBV7-9 | TGTGCCAGCAGCTCCGGGTACCCAACGCAGACCCAGTACTTC | CASSSGYPTQTQYF
. | . | TRBJ1-1 | TRBV5-1 | TGCGCCAGCAGCCCCATCCGGGGGTTGGGCACTGAAGCTTTCTTT | CASSPIRGLGTEAFF
TRBD1 | few | TRBJ1-1 | TRBV19 | TGTGCCAGTAGCCGCCGGGACAGGGGGCAGGGCCTCGGGCCTGAAGCTTTCTTT | CASSRRDRGQGLGPEAFF
. | . | TRBJ1-1 | TRBV7-9 | TGTGCCAGCAGCTTAGTAGGGGTTGGAAGCGAAGCTTTCTTT | CASSLVGVGSEAFF
. | . | TRBJ1-1 | TRBV30 | TGTGCCTGGAGTGCGGACCTTATGAACACTGAAGCTTTCTTT | CAWSADLMNTEAFF
TRBD1 | once | TRBJ2-5 | TRBV6-2/TRBV6-3 | TGTGCCAGCAGTTACTCGCAGGACAGGATATGGGAGACCCAGTACTTC | CASSYSQDRIWETQYF
. | . | TRBJ2-4 | TRBV5-4 | TGTGCCAGCAGCTCAGGGGTGGGGAACATTCAGTACTTC | CASSSGVGNIQYF
. | . | TRBJ1-2 | TRBV12-3/TRBV12-4 | TGTGCCAGCAGTTTAGCCCCGGGGGCTGGCTACACCTTC | CASSLAPGAGYTF
. | . | TRBJ1-5 | TRBV28 | TGTGCCAGCCGGACGGTTAGCAATCAGCCCCAGCATTTT | CASRTVSNQPQHF
TRBD1 | . | TRBJ2-7 | TRBV2 | TGTGCCAGCAGTACGGACAGGGGGCGTTACGAGCAGTACTTC | CASSTDRGRYEQYF
. | once | TRBJ1-2 | TRBV27 | TGTGCCAGCACGTCCTTCAGAGTAGGGGGTAATAACTATGGCTACACCTTC | CASTSFRVGGNNYGYTF
. | . | TRBJ2-2 | TRBV7-2 | TGTGCCAGCAGCTTAGCGCCGTGGGGGGAGCTGTTTTTT | CASSLAPWGELFF
. | once | TRBJ1-6 | TRBV18 | TGTGCCAGCTCACCGCTGGGGGATGTGAATTCACCCCTCCACTTT | CASSPLGDVNSPLHF
. | . | TRBJ2-3 | TRBV7-2 | TGTGCCAGCAGCTCAAAGCTCAGGACTCACACAGATACGCAGTATTTT | CASSSKLRTHTDTQYF
. | once | TRBJ2-7 | TRBV9 | TGTGCCAGCAGCGTAGAACCGGGTCAACCCTACGAGCAGTACTTC | CASSVEPGQPYEQYF
. | . | TRBJ1-4 | TRBV15 | TGTGCCACCAGCAGTGCCGGGAGGTGGGGTGGGGAAAAACTGTTTTTT | CATSSAGRWGGEKLFF
. | . | TRBJ2-7 | TRBV5-1 | TGCGCCAGCAGCTTGGAGGGCAGTTTTTGGGAGCAGTACTTC | CASSLEGSFWEQYF
TRBD1 | . | TRBJ2-5 | TRBV24-1 | TGTGCCACCAGTGATTTTGGGACAGGGGAAGAGACCCAGTACTTC | CATSDFGTGEETQYF
. | . | TRBJ1-1 | TRBV2 | TGTGCCAGCAGGACACAGGGGAACACTGAAGCTTTCTTT | CASRTQGNTEAFF
TRBD1 | . | TRBJ1-2 | TRBV7-9 | TGTGCCAGCAGCTTAAATCTGGACAGGCCAAACTATGGCTACACCTTC | CASSLNLDRPNYGYTF
. | once | TRBJ1-3 | TRBV28 | TGTGCCCACGGGGGTCATGGAAACACCATATATTTT | CAHGGHGNTIYF
. | . | TRBJ1-1 | TRBV6-5 | TGTGCCAGCATCCTTACTTGGGACTCCCTAAGGGGAGCTTTCTTT | CASILTWDSLRGAFF
. | . | TRBJ1-5 | TRBV27 | TGTGCCAGCAGTTATTTCAGGGATGTCAGTCAGCCCCAGCATTTT | CASSYFRDVSQPQHF
. | few | TRBJ1-5 | TRBV9 | TGTGCCAGCAGCGTAGGGGACAAAAATCAGCCCCAGCATTTT | CASSVGDKNQPQHF